The following is a T cell receptor (beta chain) sequence with its context. This clonotype was seen a few times. It has no known antigen specificity. Base-call qualities are not available, and no considerably larger clone is one nucleotide away. The sample is drawn from a study of T-cell reconstitution after alpha-beta-depleted transplantation in children (dated by TCRdb to 2016 to 2018). Concerning the study at large: Using TCR repertoire profiling, the study followed T-cell immune reconstitution in a quantitative way in children after TCRalphabeta/CD19-depleted allogeneic hematopoietic cell transplantation. Overall study outcomes, separate from this receptor: About two months after transplant, the apparently early recovery of alphabetaT-cell counts reportedly depended on just several hundred clones that had expanded rapidly and came from non-depleted graft cells. In some patients, the high TCRbeta diversity seen at day 60 was put down to recipient T cells and intrathymic progenitors that had survived conditioning. Over the following months the frequencies of hyperexpanded clones went down, and after one year T-cell counts and TCRbeta diversity were mostly credited to newly produced T cells.

Library creation used PCR. Sequencing used an Illumina HiSeq 2500. TCR libraries were prepared with molecular barcoding, using unique molecular identifiers to normalize TCRbeta repertoire quantification. Using fastp at Q25 and MiXCR, TCRdb reprocessed the public reads and kept productive beta chains. All rows with the same CDR3 protein become a single entry with the most common DNA and genes. The sample yields 150,000 to 200,000 distinct CDR3 sequences; roughly 6.3% were counted once. Approximately 4.1% of the sample goes to the ten largest clones. Read against the paper, the sample's treatment or condition label means: allogeneic hematopoietic cell transplantation with graft depleted of TCRalphabeta T cells and CD19 B cells. TCRalphabeta/CD19-depleted allogeneic hematopoietic cell grafts were given to the transplant recipients, all of whom were children. The receptor was derived from a girl less than two years old with combined immunodeficiency, due to receive a stem cell transplant. Here the sequenced sample was PBMCs, taken before TCRalphabeta/CD19-depleted stem cell transplant.

Here the CDR3 is given as CASSPGLWGLAVYNEQFF. The base sequence is TGTGCCAGCAGCCCAGGTCTCTGGGGACTAGCGGTCTACAATGAGCAGTTCTTC. The chain is assembled from TRBV6-1 and TRBJ2-1; 11 bases in between match TRBD2. The germline V gene sets CDR1 to MNHNS and CDR2 to SASEGT. The CDR3 goes from the cysteine to the phenylalanine over 18 residues. CDR3 DNA only is kept here, 54 bases in frame from base 1. Ends trimmed: V by 6 bases, J by 3 bases; bases unmatched to a gene: 13.